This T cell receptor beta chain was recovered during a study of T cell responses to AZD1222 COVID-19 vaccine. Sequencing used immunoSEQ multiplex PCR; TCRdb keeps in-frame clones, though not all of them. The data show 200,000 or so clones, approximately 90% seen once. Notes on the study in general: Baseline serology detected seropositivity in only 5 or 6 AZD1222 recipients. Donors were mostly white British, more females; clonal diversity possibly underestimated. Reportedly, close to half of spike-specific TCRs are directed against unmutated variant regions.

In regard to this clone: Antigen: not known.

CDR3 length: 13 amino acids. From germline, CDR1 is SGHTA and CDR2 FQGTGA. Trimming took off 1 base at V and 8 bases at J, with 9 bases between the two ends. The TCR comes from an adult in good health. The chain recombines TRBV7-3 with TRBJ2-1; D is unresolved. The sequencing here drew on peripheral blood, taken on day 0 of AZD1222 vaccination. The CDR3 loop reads CASSLRSHDEQFF. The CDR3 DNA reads TGTGCCAGCAGCTTAAGGTCGCACGATGAGCAGTTCTTC.